This TCR beta chain appears in the sequencing data of a study of beta chain features in type 1 diabetes. The CDR3 spans 11 residues. Trimming removed 5 bases from V and 4 bases from J, with 8 bases in between. CDR1 is DFQATT and CDR2 is SNEGSKA in the germline V gene (reference sequence). Since all of the isolated RNA was reverse transcribed, expressed TCRB transcripts were what got sequenced. TCRdb's copy holds only in-frame clones and misses some; the assay was immunoSEQ multiplex PCR. Of around 500,000 clones listed, roughly 11% were seen once; the top ten hold about 0.045%. V gene TRBV20-1 combines with J gene TRBJ2-5; the D gene is possibly TRBD1 (5 bases). Sample: naive CD4+ T cells from blood. The origin of this receptor is a woman aged 18-35 years in good health. CDR3 loop: CSAGAGETQYF. CDR3 DNA sequence: TGCAGTGCTGGGGCAGGAGAGACCCAGTACTTC.